The next 6 T cell receptor beta chains were all read from a single sample in a study of OX40 agonist ivuxolimab in advanced cancers. Sequenced by immunoSEQ multiplex PCR; TCRdb stores in-frame clones only, minus some. Among about 69,000 clones listed, approximately 80% were seen once. This sample comprised CD4+ or CD8+ T cells sorted from blood, obtained in a trial of the OX40 agonist ivuxolimab. The receptors stem from an adult with an advanced solid tumor such as melanoma, head and neck, liver or kidney cancer.

Only one count was recorded for this clone. The rearrangement joins TRBV9 to TRBJ2-5; possible D gene TRBD2, 6 bases. This CDR3 region has 15 residues. V lost 4 bases, J lost 4 bases, and 17 bases lay in between. CDR1 is SGDLS and CDR2 is YYNGEE in the germline V gene. CDR3 in amino acids: CASSPPATRGETQYF. DNA for the CDR3: TGTGCCAGCAGCCCCCCGGCGACTAGGGGAGAGACCCAGTACTTC.

This clone has more than one count but fewer than ten. This chain links TRBV27 with TRBJ2-1; TRBD1 might be the D (6 bases). There are 15 residues in the CDR3. Germline V gives CDR1 MNHEY, CDR2 SMNVEV (reference sequence). V shed 6 bases and J shed 3 bases, with 15 bases lying between them. The CDR3, as DNA: TGTGCCAGCAGAGGGTACGCAGGGGACTACAATGAGCAGTTCTTC. Translating gives CASRGYAGDYNEQFF.

This clone turned up a few times. The chain joins TRBV6-1 to TRBJ2-7; 11 positions agree with TRBD1. The CDR3 runs to 17 residues. V lost 4 bases, J lost 3 bases, and 11 bases stayed unmatched. Germline CDR1 reads MNHNS; CDR2 reads SASEGT. In DNA form, the CDR3 reads TGTGCCAGCAGTGGAAGGACAGGGGGCTCCATATTCTACGAGCAGTACTTC. Translated, it gives CASSGRTGGSIFYEQYF.

The rearrangement joins TRBV10-3 to TRBJ2-2, with no clear D. V gave up 3 bases and J gave up 6 bases, with 5 bases separating them. The CDR3 extends over 12 amino acids. Germline lookup yields CDR1 ENHRY and CDR2 SYGVKD. In DNA form, the CDR3 reads TGTGCCATCAGTGAAGCAGCCGGGGAGCTGTTTTTT. Its translation is CAISEAAGELFF.

This clone was counted between two and nine times. V gene TRBV4-1 combines with J gene TRBJ1-5; D might be TRBD1 (5 bases). Per germline, CDR1 MGHRA and CDR2 YSYEKL. This CDR3 is built from 14 residues. Deletions cut 4 bases from V and 9 bases from J, with 16 bases between. CDR3 nucleotide sequence: TGCGCCAGCAGCCCCCCGACAGAGAGATCGCCCCAGCATTTT. It translates to CASSPPTERSPQHF.

V usage is TRBV30 and J usage is TRBJ2-3; the D gene is possibly TRBD1 (6 bases). This CDR3 region has 13 residues. From germline, CDR1 is GTSNPN and CDR2 SVGIG (reference sequence). V shed 3 bases and J shed 6 bases, with 13 bases lying between them. The CDR3 region has the DNA TGTGCCTGGAGCCCGAACAGGGAGGATACGCAGTATTTT. It yields the protein CAWSPNREDTQYF.